A selection of T cell receptor beta chains follows, all from one sample in a study of T-cell memory formation after mild COVID-19. One entry per CDR3 protein results from TCRdb running MiXCR on the 5' RACE reads. The sample has roughly 190,000 distinct CDR3 sequences, over 9.5% seen once. Sequencing input: PBMCs or a T cell subset sorted from them (not recorded which). The receptors stem from a man aged 18 to 30 who had mild COVID-19 (a few samples of this study predate the infection). Cell type and time point are not known. Both conserved end residues are part of each CDR3. The D gene is left open where the match is weak. Some rows mark clone size as missing; the rest say once, few, many or name a class of expanded clone.

cdr3_nt: TGTGCCAGCAGCTCAACAGGGAGCTCTGGAAACACCATATATTTT; cdr3_aa: CASSSTGSSGNTIYF; v_call: TRBV5-6; d_call: -; j_call: TRBJ1-3; clone_size: many
cdr3_nt: TGTGCCAGCAGGGATAGCGGCACAGATACGCAGTATTTT; cdr3_aa: CASRDSGTDTQYF; v_call: TRBV7-2; d_call: -; j_call: TRBJ2-3; clone_size: few
cdr3_nt: TGCGCCAGCAGCTTGGAGCGGGGCTCTGGCTACACCTTC; cdr3_aa: CASSLERGSGYTF; v_call: TRBV5-1; d_call: -; j_call: TRBJ1-2; clone_size: few
cdr3_nt: TGCGCCAGCAGCCCCCGCGGGGCTGCGACCTACGAGCAGTACTTC; cdr3_aa: CASSPRGAATYEQYF; v_call: TRBV5-1; d_call: -; j_call: TRBJ2-7; clone_size: -
cdr3_nt: TGTGCCAACCCGGGACTAGCTTACAATGAGCAGTTCTTC; cdr3_aa: CANPGLAYNEQFF; v_call: TRBV12-3/TRBV12-4; d_call: TRBD2; j_call: TRBJ2-1; clone_size: many
cdr3_nt: TGTGCCAGCAGCTTAGGGCGGCCACGAGATAATTCACCCCTCCACTTT; cdr3_aa: CASSLGRPRDNSPLHF; v_call: TRBV7-2; d_call: -; j_call: TRBJ1-6; clone_size: -
cdr3_nt: TGTGCCACCAGTGATTTAAGTGGAGGGGGCAGAGATACGCAGTATTTT; cdr3_aa: CATSDLSGGGRDTQYF; v_call: TRBV24-1; d_call: -; j_call: TRBJ2-3; clone_size: few
cdr3_nt: TGTGCCAGTAGCCTACAGGTATCGCAGCCCCAGCATTTT; cdr3_aa: CASSLQVSQPQHF; v_call: TRBV19; d_call: -; j_call: TRBJ1-5; clone_size: -
cdr3_nt: TGCGCCAGCAGCCTCACGCTGGGGGGCGACTATGGCTACACCTTC; cdr3_aa: CASSLTLGGDYGYTF; v_call: TRBV4-1; d_call: -; j_call: TRBJ1-2; clone_size: -
cdr3_nt: TGTGCCAGCAGCTTACGGGGCGAGGTTGGCTACACCTTC; cdr3_aa: CASSLRGEVGYTF; v_call: TRBV7-2; d_call: -; j_call: TRBJ1-2; clone_size: -
cdr3_nt: TGTGCCAGCAGCCTGGGACAGTTCCAAGAGACCCAGTACTTC; cdr3_aa: CASSLGQFQETQYF; v_call: TRBV7-2; d_call: TRBD1; j_call: TRBJ2-5; clone_size: many
cdr3_nt: TGTGCCTGGAATGCCCGGGTCGGTGATACGCAGTATTTT; cdr3_aa: CAWNARVGDTQYF; v_call: TRBV30; d_call: -; j_call: TRBJ2-3; clone_size: few
cdr3_nt: TGTGCCAGCAGCTGGGACAACTCGGCCGCTGGAAAACTGTTTTTT; cdr3_aa: CASSWDNSAAGKLFF; v_call: TRBV7-9; d_call: -; j_call: TRBJ1-4; clone_size: few
cdr3_nt: TGTGCCAGCAGCCCCATAACTAGCGGGACTGACAATGAGCAGTTCTTC; cdr3_aa: CASSPITSGTDNEQFF; v_call: TRBV7-3; d_call: TRBD2; j_call: TRBJ2-1; clone_size: -
cdr3_nt: TGCGCCAGCAGCCAATCCTCAGCCGGTGAAGCTGGCTACACCTTC; cdr3_aa: CASSQSSAGEAGYTF; v_call: TRBV4-3; d_call: -; j_call: TRBJ1-2; clone_size: many
cdr3_nt: TGCAGTGCCCAGGGACAGCTCAATCAGCCCCAGCATTTT; cdr3_aa: CSAQGQLNQPQHF; v_call: TRBV20-1; d_call: TRBD1; j_call: TRBJ1-5; clone_size: few
cdr3_nt: TGTGCCAGCAGTTACCAGCCGGGCTCCGGCCTCCACTTT; cdr3_aa: CASSYQPGSGLHF; v_call: TRBV6-2/TRBV6-3; d_call: -; j_call: TRBJ1-6; clone_size: many
cdr3_nt: TGTGCCACCAATAGACAGAACACCGGGGAGCTGTTTTTT; cdr3_aa: CATNRQNTGELFF; v_call: TRBV10-3; d_call: -; j_call: TRBJ2-2; clone_size: few
cdr3_nt: TGTGCCAGCAGCTTAGGCCGACTAGCGGCCGAGCAGTACTTC; cdr3_aa: CASSLGRLAAEQYF; v_call: TRBV13; d_call: TRBD2; j_call: TRBJ2-7; clone_size: many
cdr3_nt: TGCAGTGCTACAGGGGGGGAGGCCTACAATGAGCAGTTCTTC; cdr3_aa: CSATGGEAYNEQFF; v_call: TRBV20-1; d_call: -; j_call: TRBJ2-1; clone_size: -
cdr3_nt: TGTGCCAGCTCTCCGACAACACTGGATACGCAGTATTTT; cdr3_aa: CASSPTTLDTQYF; v_call: TRBV18; d_call: -; j_call: TRBJ2-3; clone_size: many
cdr3_nt: TGTGCCAGCAGTGCGGATTCAGATACGCAGTATTTT; cdr3_aa: CASSADSDTQYF; v_call: TRBV28; d_call: -; j_call: TRBJ2-3; clone_size: -